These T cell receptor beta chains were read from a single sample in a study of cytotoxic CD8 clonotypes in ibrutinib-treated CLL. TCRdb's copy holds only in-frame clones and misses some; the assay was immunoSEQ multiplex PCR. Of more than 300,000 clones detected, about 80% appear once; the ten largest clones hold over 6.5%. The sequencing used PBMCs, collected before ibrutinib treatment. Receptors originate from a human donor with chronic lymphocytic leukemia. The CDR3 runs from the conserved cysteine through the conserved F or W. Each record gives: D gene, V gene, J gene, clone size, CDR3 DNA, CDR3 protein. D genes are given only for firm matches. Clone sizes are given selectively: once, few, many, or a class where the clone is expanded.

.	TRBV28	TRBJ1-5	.	TGTGCCAGCAGCCGGGACGGCAATCAGCCCCAGCATTTT	CASSRDGNQPQHF
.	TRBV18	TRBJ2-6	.	TGTGCCAGCTCACCACTACAACAGGGTAGGAGCTCTGGGGCCAACGTCCTGACTTTC	CASSPLQQGRSSGANVLTF
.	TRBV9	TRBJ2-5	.	TGTGCCAGCAGCGTAGGCGGGAACCAAGAGACCCAGTACTTC	CASSVGGNQETQYF
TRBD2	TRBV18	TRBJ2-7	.	TGTGCCAGCTCACTGGGGACTAGCGGGAGGTCCTACGAGCAGTACTTC	CASSLGTSGRSYEQYF
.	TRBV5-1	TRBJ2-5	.	TGCGCCAGCAGCTTTTCCACGGAGACCCAGTACTTC	CASSFSTETQYF
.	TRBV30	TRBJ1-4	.	TGTGCCTTACAGCCGTTTAATGAAAAACTGTTTTTT	CALQPFNEKLFF
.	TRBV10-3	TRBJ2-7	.	TGTGCCATCAGGGGACTGAAAGAGAGGTGGCAGTACTTC	CAIRGLKERWQYF
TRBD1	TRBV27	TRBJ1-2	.	TGTGCCAGCAGGGACAGGGGCCAGGGTATCTATGGCTACACCTTC	CASRDRGQGIYGYTF
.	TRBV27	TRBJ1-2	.	TGTGCCAGCAGTTTTAGAGGTATTCGCTACACCTTC	CASSFRGIRYTF
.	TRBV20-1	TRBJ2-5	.	TGCAGTGCTATATCTGGAGAGACCCAGTACTTC	CSAISGETQYF
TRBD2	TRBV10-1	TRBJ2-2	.	TGCGCCAGCACTAGCGGGAGGGGTCCCGGGGAGCTGTTTTTT	CASTSGRGPGELFF
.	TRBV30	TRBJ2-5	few	TGTGCCTGGACCCCCGCAGGGCGCGAGACCCAGTACTTC	CAWTPAGRETQYF
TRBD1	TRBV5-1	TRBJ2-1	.	TGCGCCAGCAGCTTATTAGCCGGGACAGGGAGCTACAATGAGCAGTTCTTC	CASSLLAGTGSYNEQFF
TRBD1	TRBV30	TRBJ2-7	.	TGTGCCTGGAGTGGGGACAGGGGGTCCTACGAGCAGTACTTC	CAWSGDRGSYEQYF
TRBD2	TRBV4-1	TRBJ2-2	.	TGCGCCAGCAGCCAGGCCGGGGCGGGACTATTCACCGGGGAGCTGTTTTTT	CASSQAGAGLFTGELFF
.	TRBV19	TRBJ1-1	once	TGTGCCAGTAGTATGACAGCGAACACTGAAGCTTTCTTT	CASSMTANTEAFF
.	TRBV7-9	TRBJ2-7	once	TGTGCCAGCAGCGGGGTGGGGACGCCCGCTTACGAGCAGTACTTC	CASSGVGTPAYEQYF
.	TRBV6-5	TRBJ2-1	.	TGTGCCAGCAGTTCCCGTAGAGGGCGGTTGGATGAGCAGTTCTTC	CASSSRRGRLDEQFF
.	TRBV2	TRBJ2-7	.	TGTGCCAGCAAACAGGGAAAGTACTTC	CASKQGKYF
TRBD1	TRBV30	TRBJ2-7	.	TGTGCCTGGAGTGGAACTTCTTTAGGTCAGGGGGCCTACGAGCAGTACTTC	CAWSGTSLGQGAYEQYF
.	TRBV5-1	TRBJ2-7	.	TGCGCCAGCAGCTCAACCGGGACTTACTTCGGCGAGCAGTACTTC	CASSSTGTYFGEQYF
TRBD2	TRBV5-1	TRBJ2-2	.	TGCGCCAGCTTAGCGGGAGGGGCGAACACCGGGGAGCTGTTTTTT	CASLAGGANTGELFF
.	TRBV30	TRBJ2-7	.	TGTGCGTGGAGGTGGCGGGCGGACGTTGGGGAGCAGTACTTC	CAWRWRADVGEQYF
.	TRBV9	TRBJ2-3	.	TGTGCCAGCAGCGCACCGACCGGGACTAGCACAGATACGCAGTATTTT	CASSAPTGTSTDTQYF
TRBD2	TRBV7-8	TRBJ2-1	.	TGTGCCAGCAGCTTACTGCTAGCGGGCGCCTACAATGAGCAGTTCTTC	CASSLLLAGAYNEQFF
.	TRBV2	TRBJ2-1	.	TGTGCCAGCGGTCTACACCCCTACAATGAGCAGTTCTTC	CASGLHPYNEQFF
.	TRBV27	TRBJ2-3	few	TGTGCCAGCAGTTTCGGAACTAGCATCGATACGCAGTATTTT	CASSFGTSIDTQYF
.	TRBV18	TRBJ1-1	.	TGTGCCAGCTCACCAGAGGGGCTCGTCTTTGAAGCTTTCTTT	CASSPEGLVFEAFF
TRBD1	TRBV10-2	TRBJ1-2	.	TGCGCCAGCAGTGAGATGGACAGGGGCTATGGCTACACCTTC	CASSEMDRGYGYTF
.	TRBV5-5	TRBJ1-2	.	TGTGCCAGCAGCTTGGAACAGGTCTATGTCAATGGCTACACCTTC	CASSLEQVYVNGYTF
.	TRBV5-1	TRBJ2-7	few	TGCGCCAGCAGCCCAACCACAGGGACGCACGAGCAGTACTTC	CASSPTTGTHEQYF
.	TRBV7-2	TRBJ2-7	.	TGTGCCAGCAGCTCCATCCCGGGAAACTACGAGCAGTACTTC	CASSSIPGNYEQYF
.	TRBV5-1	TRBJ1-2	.	TGCGCCAGCAGGGCCGGGACGATCGAAAACTATGGCTACACCTTC	CASRAGTIENYGYTF
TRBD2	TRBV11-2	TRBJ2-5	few	TGTGCCAGCAGCTACGGACTAGCGGAGGGGGAGACCCAGTACTTC	CASSYGLAEGETQYF
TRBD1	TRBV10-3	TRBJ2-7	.	TGTGCCATCAGTGGACAGGGTTACGAGCAGTACTTC	CAISGQGYEQYF
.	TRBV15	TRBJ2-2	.	TGTGCCACCGGGGGCGTGGGGAACACCGGGGAGCTGTTTTTT	CATGGVGNTGELFF
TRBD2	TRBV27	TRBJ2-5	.	TGTGCCAGCAGTCCCGGACTAGCGGGATGGAGGAAAGAGACCCAGTACTTC	CASSPGLAGWRKETQYF
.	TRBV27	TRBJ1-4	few	TGTGCCAGCACGCGTCAGGGTGGGGAAAAACTGTTTTTT	CASTRQGGEKLFF
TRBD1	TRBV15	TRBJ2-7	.	TGTGCCACCAGCAGAAGGGGACAGGGTTACGAGCAGTACTTC	CATSRRGQGYEQYF
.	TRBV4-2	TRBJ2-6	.	TGTGCCAGCAGCACGGCCGGCCAACACTCTGGGGCCAACGTCCTGACTTTC	CASSTAGQHSGANVLTF
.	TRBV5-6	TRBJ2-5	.	TGTGCCAGCAGCTTGTTAACCGCCGGGGAGACCCAGTACTTC	CASSLLTAGETQYF
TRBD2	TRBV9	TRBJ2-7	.	TGTGCCAGCAGCGTAGGTGGCCGGGGAGGGTCCTACGAGCAGTACTTC	CASSVGGRGGSYEQYF